A single sample gave rise to the 7 T cell receptor beta chains below, sequenced in a study of CD8+CD57+ T cells in acquired aplastic anemia. Investigators profiled TCR beta VDJ and CDR3 from genomic DNA template. TCRdb itself ran the reads through MiXCR, one entry per CDR3 protein. The sample gives around 150,000 distinct CDR3 sequences, 70% to 80% of which show up once; more than 35% is in the top ten. The sequenced patients had an expansion of CD8+CD57+ cells seen by flow cytometry. The sample was sorted CD4+, CD8+, or CD8+CD57+ T cells (not recorded which) from PBMCs. Receptors were obtained from a human donor with aplastic anemia.

The chain links TRBV10-1 to TRBJ2-7; 10 bases line up with TRBD1. V trimming: 8 bases; J trimming: 7 bases; junction bases outside the gene matches: 5. Germline lookup yields CDR1 WNHNN and CDR2 SYGVQD (reference sequence). The CDR3 loop spans 12 amino acids. The CDR3 spells CASHDRGREQYF. The CDR3 nucleotides are TGCGCCAGCCACGACAGGGGGCGGGAGCAGTACTTC.

With respect to this clonotype: The final CDR3 position lacks the conserved phenylalanine or tryptophan, pointing to a likely read error. The chain has TRBV2 and TRBJ1-3, with a tentative D call TRBD1 (5 bases). Germline V gene data show CDR1 as SNHLY and CDR2 as FYNNEI. This CDR3 has 15 residues. V lost 4 bases to trimming and J lost 4 bases, with 14 bases between them. The CDR3, as DNA: TGTGCCAGCAGTGTTACGGGGCCGCCCGGAAACACCATATATCTT. The encoded protein is CASSVTGPPGNTIYL.

The rearrangement links TRBV7-6 to TRBJ2-5; TRBD2 matches at 8 bases. The CDR3 has 16 residues. Germline V CDR1 and CDR2: SGHVS, FNYEAQ. With V trimmed by 5 bases and J by 1 base, 9 bases remained unmatched. CDR3 nucleotide sequence: TGTGCCAGCAGCCCGTGGGCCGGGGGGGCCCAAGAGACCCAGTACTTC. This codes for CASSPWAGGAQETQYF.

The chain joins TRBV11-3 to TRBJ2-1, with D possibly being TRBD1 (6 bases). Per the germline V gene, CDR1 is SGHNT and CDR2 is YENEEA. The CDR3 has 19 amino acids. Trimming cost V 4 bases and J 8 bases, with 30 bases left between them. The CDR3 sequence is CASSSLGGSALGGGYEQFF. The CDR3 DNA sequence: TGTGCCAGCAGCTCCTTAGGAGGATCCGCTCTAGGGGGTGGGTATGAGCAGTTCTTC.

Only a few counts were recorded for this clonotype. The chain couples TRBV10-3 to TRBJ2-7; D unclear. The V end lost 1 base, the J end lost 3 bases, and 10 bases lay between the germline ends. The CDR3 sequence is 14 residues long. Per germline, CDR1 ENHRY and CDR2 SYGVKD. The CDR3 DNA reads TGTGCCATCAGTGAGTGGGCACAGAACTACGAGCAGTACTTC. This encodes CAISEWAQNYEQYF.

The genes are TRBV15 and TRBJ1-4; 8 bases agree with TRBD1. This CDR3 has 15 residues. The V and J ends lost 2 bases and 8 bases, in that order; junction bases with no gene match: 7. Germline V gives CDR1 LNHNV, CDR2 YYDKDF (reference sequence). This CDR3 reads CATSRQGARGEKLFF. The CDR3 bases are TGTGCCACCAGCAGACAGGGGGCGCGAGGGGAAAAACTGTTTTTT.

The rearrangement uses TRBV7-3 and TRBJ2-7, with 9 nucleotides matching TRBD2. This CDR3 is built from 20 residues. The germline gives CDR1 SGHTA, CDR2 FQGTGA. Trimming took 0 bases from V and 3 from J; bases not matched to a gene: 18. In DNA, the CDR3 is TGTGCCAGCAGCTTAACGAGAGGCAGGATGGCTAGCGGGGTTAACTACGAGCAGTACTTC. It translates to CASSLTRGRMASGVNYEQYF.